This entry is about one TCR beta chain. Its antigen is still unknown. Germline V gene data show CDR1 as ENHRY and CDR2 as SYGVKD. The V segment lost 2 bases and the J segment 2 bases; nucleotides outside the gene matches: 4. CDR3 length equals 15 residues. These data are taken from a study of cytomegalovirus exposure and HLA in healthy donors. Regarding the study as a whole: Judged likely to be a sequencing artifact was a cluster of highly shared sequence variants. A link between a missense DCLRE1C variant and TCR beta V- and J-gene trimming emerged from a later analysis.

PCR involved 60 Vbeta and 13 Jbeta primers. Using immunoSEQ multiplex PCR, the repertoire was profiled, and TCRdb retains in-frame clones only, with some absent. The table lists 150,000 or so clones, 70% to 90% of them singletons. The receptor comes from a man aged 18 to 29 in good health and CMV-seropositive. Sequenced input: PBMCs. V and J are TRBV10-3 and TRBJ2-7; 9 bases fit TRBD1. This CDR3 is CAISERTGATYEQYF. CDR3 sequence (DNA): TGTGCCATCAGTGAGCGGACAGGGGCTACCTACGAGCAGTACTTC.